This entry lists 30 T cell receptor beta chains sequenced from one sample in a study of T cell repertoires in cytomegalovirus infection. Via MiXCR, TCRdb re-called the reads, giving one row per CDR3 protein. The table records fewer than 80,000 distinct CDR3 sequences, about 4% of them present only once. Sequencing input: PBMCs. The source is a human donor in good health (CMV status not recorded). Some clones in this sample may be carry-over from other donors' samples.

This clonotype was seen at least ten times. The gene calls are TRBV7-2 and TRBJ1-1, with a possible D match to TRBD1 (5 bases). The CDR3 covers 16 residues. With 5 bases removed from V and 8 bases from J, the gap between germline ends came to 24 bases. Germline V gene sequence: CDR1 SGHTA, CDR2 FQGNSA. CDR3 DNA: TGTGCCAGCAGCAACACTCCCGGCCGGACAAAACGGGAAGCTTTCTTT. Its protein product is CASSNTPGRTKREAFF.

This clonotype came up many times. V is TRBV6-2 or TRBV6-3 and J is TRBJ1-2; the D gene is possibly TRBD1 (5 bases). The germline CDR1 and CDR2 sequences are MNHEY and SVGEGT. The CDR3 totals 15 residues. V gave up 6 bases and J gave up 2 bases, with 16 bases separating them. The CDR3 sequence: CASSTTGTPNYGYTF. DNA of the CDR3: TGTGCCAGCAGCACCACAGGAACCCCCAACTATGGCTACACCTTC.

Ten or more counts support this clonotype. The chain is built from TRBV6-2 or TRBV6-3 and TRBJ2-3; D is perhaps TRBD1 (6 bases). V lost 7 bases, J lost 3 bases, and 14 bases lay in between. This CDR3 spans 14 amino acids. Germline CDR1 reads MNHEY; CDR2 reads SVGEGT. This chain's CDR3 is CASTSGDETDTQYF. In DNA form, the CDR3 reads TGTGCCAGCACCTCAGGGGACGAGACAGATACGCAGTATTTT.

This clonotype occurred many times. The gene calls are TRBV6-5 and TRBJ1-5; TRBD1 matches at 9 bases. The CDR3 spans 14 residues. Germline CDR1 and CDR2: MNHEY and SVGAGI. V was clipped by 8 bases and J by 0 bases; unmatched bases: 2. CDR3 region: CASGTGYSNQPQHF. The CDR3 nucleotides are TGTGCCAGCGGGACAGGGTATAGCAATCAGCCCCAGCATTTT.

This clonotype has a count of ten or more. This chain uses TRBV12-5 with TRBJ2-1, with TRBD2 identical over 11 bases. The CDR3 has 15 residues. With V trimmed by 7 bases and J by 3 bases, 5 bases remained unmatched. CDR1 LGHNT and CDR2 FRNRAP come from the germline V gene. CDR3 protein: CASAPTSGGYNEQFF. CDR3 coding DNA: TGTGCTAGTGCCCCCACTAGCGGGGGCTACAATGAGCAGTTCTTC.

This clonotype has at least ten counts. J is TRBJ2-1 and V is TRBV7-8; D gene unclear. The CDR3 has 14 amino acids. Looked up from germline, CDR1 is SGHVS and CDR2 is FQNEAQ. Trimming left V 1 base short and J 10 bases short, with 14 bases between. CDR3 in DNA: TGTGCCAGCAGCTTAGGGGCGGTCGCCGGGGAGCAGTTCTTC. Translating it yields CASSLGAVAGEQFF.

This clonotype was seen repeatedly, ten times or more. V and J are TRBV6-2 or TRBV6-3 and TRBJ1-1; no definite D call. The CDR3 has 16 residues. V lost 3 bases, J lost 5 bases, and 19 bases lay in between. The germline CDR1 and CDR2 sequences are MNHEY and SVGEGT. The CDR3 is CASSYSPGLGRTEAFF. The CDR3 bases are TGTGCCAGCAGTTATTCTCCCGGTTTGGGGAGGACTGAAGCTTTCTTT.

To note about this clonotype: This may be a read error: a much more frequent sequence differs by one nucleotide. The chain joins TRBV7-2 to TRBJ1-1, with D maybe TRBD1 (5 bases). The germline gives CDR1 SGHTA, CDR2 FQGNSA. This CDR3 has 13 residues. CDR3 sequence reads: CASSGQGGTETFF. The CDR3 DNA reads TGTGCCAGCAGCGGCCAGGGTGGAACTGAAACTTTCTTT.

This clonotype has a count of ten or more. The gene calls are TRBV6-5 and TRBJ1-2, with 9 positions matching TRBD1. Germline V gene data show CDR1 as MNHEY and CDR2 as SVGAGI. The ends lost 2 bases at V and 4 bases at J; junction bases unmatched: 8. This CDR3 has 16 amino acids. The chain's CDR3 is CASSYQLGQGSYGYTF. The CDR3 nucleotides read TGTGCCAGCAGTTACCAACTGGGACAGGGAAGCTATGGCTACACCTTC.

This clonotype was detected many times. The rearrangement uses TRBV12-3 or TRBV12-4 and TRBJ1-1; D ambiguous. V lost 6 bases to trimming and J lost 1 base, with 12 bases between them. The CDR3 spans 14 residues. CDR3 sequence (DNA): TGTGCCAGCAGCCTACAAGGATCGAACACTGAAGCTTTCTTT. It codes for CASSLQGSNTEAFF.

This clonotype was seen many times. This rearrangement joins TRBV28 to TRBJ1-4; TRBD1 aligns across 8 bases. With 5 bases clipped from V and 7 bases from J, the junction kept 6 bases outside the gene matches. The germline gives CDR1 MDHEN, CDR2 SYDVKM. The CDR3 totals 14 residues. The chain's CDR3 is CASSDRGHGEKLFF. CDR3 nucleotides: TGTGCCAGCAGTGACAGGGGCCACGGTGAAAAACTGTTTTTT.

This clonotype was counted many times. This chain uses TRBV7-2 with TRBJ2-2; perhaps TRBD2 as D (6 bases). Germline CDR1 is SGHTA and CDR2 is FQGNSA. V was trimmed by 4 bases and J by 2 bases, leaving 11 bases between them. This CDR3 spans 15 amino acids. CDR3 amino acids: CASSSGGANTGELFF. CDR3 nucleotide sequence: TGTGCCAGCAGCTCCGGGGGAGCAAACACCGGGGAGCTGTTTTTT.

This clonotype was counted at least ten times. This rearrangement joins TRBV7-2 to TRBJ2-7, with D perhaps TRBD2 (6 bases). From germline, CDR1 is SGHTA and CDR2 FQGNSA. The V and J ends lost 3 bases and 2 bases respectively, with 8 bases between them. The CDR3 runs to 13 residues. The CDR3 bases are TGTGCCAGCAGCTTGGGCGGGACCTACGAGCAGTACTTC. It encodes CASSLGGTYEQYF.

This clonotype was counted at least ten times. The V and J genes are TRBV12-3 or TRBV12-4 and TRBJ2-3; TRBD1 agrees at 10 bases. The CDR3 is 16 amino acids. The V segment lost 4 bases and the J segment 4 bases; nucleotides outside the gene matches: 8. CDR3 nucleotides: TGTGCCAGCAGTTCCCCAGGGGGACAGGGGCCAGATACGCAGTATTTT. Its protein product is CASSSPGGQGPDTQYF.

This clonotype was detected ten times or more. The chain employs TRBV5-4 and TRBJ1-1, with D possibly matching TRBD1 (5 bases). The V end lost 1 base, the J end lost 9 bases, and 16 bases lay between the germline ends. Germline V gene lookup returns CDR1 SGHNT and CDR2 YYREEE (reference sequence). CDR3 length: 14 residues. CDR3 coding DNA: TGTGCCAGCAGCTTGCACGGGACTTCACTGAAAGCTTTCTTT. This gives the protein CASSLHGTSLKAFF.

The chain combines TRBV7-3 with TRBJ1-6, with D possibly matching TRBD1 (5 bases). V was shortened by 5 bases and J by 14 bases, with 19 bases between the two germline ends. From germline, CDR1 is SGHTA and CDR2 FQGTGA. The CDR3 covers 14 residues. The DNA for the CDR3 is TGTGCCAGCAGCCAAGGGACCCCCAATTCCACCCTCCACTTT. Translated, it gives CASSQGTPNSTLHF.

The chain joins TRBV7-8 to TRBJ1-5, with D maybe TRBD1 (5 bases). This CDR3 contains 14 residues. The V gene's germline CDR1 is SGHVS and CDR2 FQNEAQ. V was clipped by 6 bases and J by 4 bases, with 13 bases between them. CDR3 sequence: CASSSGTDNQPQHF. CDR3 DNA sequence: TGTGCCAGCAGTTCCGGGACGGATAATCAGCCCCAGCATTTT.

This clonotype was detected many times. CDR3 loop: CASSLTRNSPLHF. CDR3 DNA: TGTGCCAGCAGCTTAACAAGGAATTCACCCCTCCACTTT. The chain combines TRBV7-2 with TRBJ1-6, with D uncertain. CDR3 length equals 13 residues. The germline CDR1 and CDR2 sequences are SGHTA and FQGNSA. With 2 bases removed from V and 7 bases from J, the gap between germline ends came to 6 bases.

This clonotype showed up many times. The J gene is TRBJ1-6, the V gene TRBV20-1; D uncertain. This CDR3 region has 13 residues. Germline CDR1 DFQATT, CDR2 SNEGSKA (reference sequence). Trimming removed 3 bases at V and 13 bases at J, with 16 bases between. The CDR3 sequence: CSARLPGSGPLHF. CDR3 nucleotides: TGCAGTGCTAGGTTGCCCGGGTCGGGCCCCCTCCACTTT.

This clonotype has a count of ten or more. The chain carries TRBV2 and TRBJ1-2; D is unclear. This CDR3 contains 17 residues. Germline V gives CDR1 SNHLY, CDR2 FYNNEI. The germline V and J ends were trimmed by 2 bases and 1 base, with 17 bases remaining between them. CDR3 sequence reads: CASSEWTGFFGNYGYTF. The CDR3 nucleotides read TGTGCCAGCAGTGAATGGACTGGCTTTTTTGGTAACTATGGCTACACCTTC.

This clonotype was seen at least ten times. The chain carries TRBV7-2 and TRBJ2-3, with 8 bases lining up with TRBD2. V lost 5 bases, J lost 1 base, and 5 bases stayed unmatched. Germline V lookup: CDR1 SGHTA, CDR2 FQGNSA. CDR3 length equals 15 residues. The CDR3 is CASSTSRGGTDTQYF. The DNA for the CDR3 is TGTGCCAGCAGCACATCGCGGGGGGGCACAGATACGCAGTATTTT.

This clonotype appeared many times. The V call is TRBV29-1, the J call TRBJ1-3, with D unclear. CDR3 length equals 13 residues. Germline V gene data show CDR1 as SQVTM and CDR2 as ANQGSEA. The ends were cut back, 8 bases at V and 0 bases at J, with 11 bases in the middle. The CDR3 DNA reads TGCAGCACTTCCCACTCCTCTGGAAACACCATATATTTT. Translating gives CSTSHSSGNTIYF.

There are many counts of this clonotype. The rearrangement joins TRBV11-2 to TRBJ2-3; D uncertain. The CDR3 spans 14 residues. Germline V lookup: CDR1 SGHAT, CDR2 FQNNGV. The V gene lost 5 bases and the J gene lost 4 bases, with 13 bases spanning the gap. The CDR3 DNA reads as TGTGCCAGCAGCGCCGGACGAAGCGCAGATACGCAGTATTTT. Encoded protein: CASSAGRSADTQYF.

This clonotype was seen ten or more times. The V call is TRBV7-6, the J call TRBJ1-4; D is uncertain. Germline assignment: CDR1 SGHVS and CDR2 FNYEAQ. Trimming stripped 5 bases from V and 7 bases from J, with 11 bases between. CDR3 length: 13 amino acids. CDR3 loop: CASSVRVREKLFF. DNA for the CDR3: TGTGCCAGCAGCGTGAGGGTGCGTGAAAAACTGTTTTTT.

In its sample, this clonotype was seen many times. V and J are TRBV20-1 and TRBJ1-2, with D possibly matching TRBD1 (5 bases). V was trimmed by 5 bases and J by 4 bases, leaving 14 bases between them. CDR1 and CDR2 (germline): DFQATT, SNEGSKA (reference sequence). The length of the CDR3 is 13 residues. CDR3 region: CSADTGTLYGYTF. The CDR3 coding sequence is TGCAGTGCTGATACAGGAACCCTCTATGGCTACACCTTC.

This clonotype was seen more than once but under ten times. This clone may be a read error of a much larger clone one base away. The V gene is TRBV28, the J gene TRBJ1-5; TRBD1 might be the D (5 bases). The V gene lost 2 bases and the J gene lost 3 bases, with 14 bases spanning the gap. The CDR3 runs to 16 residues. Germline V lookup: CDR1 MDHEN, CDR2 SYDVKM. CDR3 nucleotide sequence: TGTGCCAGCAGTTTAGGGACGGGGGTCGACAATCAGCCCCAGCATTTT. It is translated as CASSLGTGVDNQPQHF.

This clonotype was seen many times. The V and J genes are TRBV27 and TRBJ1-2; tentatively, D is TRBD1 (5 bases). The germline V and J ends were trimmed by 4 bases and 4 bases, with 16 bases remaining between them. The CDR3 contains 15 residues. Germline V lookup: CDR1 MNHEY, CDR2 SMNVEV (reference sequence). The CDR3 DNA sequence: TGTGCCAGCAGTTCCGCCGGGACCGGGCTCTATGGCTACACCTTC. Protein product: CASSSAGTGLYGYTF.

This clonotype was found many times. V is TRBV6-2 or TRBV6-3 and J is TRBJ2-7; no reliable D call. From germline, CDR1 is MNHEY and CDR2 SVGEGT. V lost 2 bases to trimming and J lost 3 bases, with 8 bases between them. This CDR3 contains 13 residues. As DNA, the CDR3 is TGTGCCAGCAGTTACGGTCTTCGCTACGAGCAGTACTTC. It yields the protein CASSYGLRYEQYF.

At least ten counts were recorded for this clonotype. The V and J genes are TRBV6-5 and TRBJ1-5; no clear D. The CDR3 length is 15 residues. Germline V gene lookup returns CDR1 MNHEY and CDR2 SVGAGI. V was cut by 0 bases and J by 5 bases, with 11 bases left in between. The CDR3 loop reads CASSYSRTLYQPQHF. CDR3 nucleotides: TGTGCCAGCAGTTACTCGAGGACTCTGTATCAGCCCCAGCATTTT.

In this sample, this clonotype turned up many times. The V call is TRBV12-3 or TRBV12-4, the J call TRBJ2-1; D uncertain. Trimming removed 4 bases from V and 4 bases from J, with 5 bases in between. The CDR3 totals 12 residues. The CDR3 reads CASSSGYNEQFF. DNA for the CDR3: TGTGCCAGCAGTTCCGGGTACAATGAGCAGTTCTTC.